Listed below are T cell receptor beta chains from one sample, sequenced in a study of CD8 T cells in Susac syndrome. TCRdb analysed the immunoSEQ multiplex PCR reads with MiXCR anew, one entry per CDR3 protein. The table includes about 300,000 distinct CDR3 sequences, about 91% detected once. The sample was CD8+ T cells from PBMCs. All receptors derive from a human donor with multiple sclerosis. Each CDR3 is given with its conserved first and last residue. D genes are given only for firm matches. Expanded clones get a size class; other rows say once, few or many, or leave the size out.

clone_size	v_call	cdr3_length	j_call	d_call	cdr3_aa	cdr3_nt
-	TRBV19	14	TRBJ2-6	TRBD1	CASWTGIGANVLTF	TGTGCCAGTTGGACAGGGATCGGGGCCAACGTCCTGACTTTC
-	TRBV7-3	14	TRBJ2-1	-	CASSPNGRYNEQFF	TGTGCCAGCAGCCCCAATGGGAGATACAATGAGCAGTTCTTC
-	TRBV30	15	TRBJ2-7	-	CAWSQGPLPSYEQYF	TGTGCCTGGAGTCAGGGACCTCTGCCTTCCTACGAGCAGTACTTC
-	TRBV14	16	TRBJ1-1	-	CASSQPKDRWNTEAFF	TGTGCCAGCAGCCAACCAAAAGACAGGTGGAACACTGAAGCTTTCTTT
-	TRBV7-9	15	TRBJ2-5	-	CASSLGVTRGETQYF	TGTGCCAGCAGCTTAGGGGTCACGCGGGGAGAGACCCAGTACTTC
-	TRBV28	16	TRBJ2-4	TRBD2	CASSLGLAGGENIQYF	TGTGCCAGCAGTTTAGGACTAGCGGGGGGAGAAAACATTCAGTACTTC
-	TRBV6-1	16	TRBJ2-3	-	CASSQFFPTSTDTQYF	TGTGCCAGCAGCCAGTTCTTCCCTACTAGCACAGATACGCAGTATTTT
-	TRBV4-1	16	TRBJ2-1	TRBD2	CASSQDPGLAIVEQFF	TGCGCCAGCAGCCAAGATCCGGGACTAGCCATCGTTGAGCAGTTCTTC
-	TRBV20-1	16	TRBJ2-2	TRBD2	CSATPGLAGDTGELFF	TGCAGTGCTACCCCCGGACTAGCGGGAGACACCGGGGAGCTGTTTTTT
-	TRBV27	20	TRBJ1-5	TRBD1	CASRPRQGGGRSHSNQPQHF	TGTGCCAGCAGACCTAGACAGGGAGGAGGAAGGAGCCATAGCAATCAGCCCCAGCATTTT
-	TRBV20-1	13	TRBJ2-5	-	CSFAQAFKETQYF	TGCTCCTTTGCGCAGGCTTTCAAAGAGACCCAGTACTTC
once	TRBV5-1	17	TRBJ2-3	TRBD2	CASSLGPTSVVTDTQYF	TGCGCCAGCAGCTTGGGCCCGACTAGCGTGGTCACAGATACGCAGTATTTT
-	TRBV7-2	15	TRBJ2-7	TRBD2	CASSSYTSGPYEQYF	TGTGCCAGCAGCTCCTATACTAGCGGCCCCTACGAGCAGTACTTC
-	TRBV6-2/TRBV6-3	11	TRBJ2-5	-	CASSYVAAWYF	TGTGCCAGCAGTTACGTCGCCGCGTGGTACTTC
-	TRBV5-1	14	TRBJ2-1	TRBD1	CASSRTGVFSEQFF	TGCGCCAGCAGCCGGACAGGGGTCTTTAGTGAGCAGTTCTTC
-	TRBV6-4	15	TRBJ2-3	-	CASSEAPGSTDTQYF	TGTGCCAGCAGTGAGGCCCCGGGGAGCACAGATACGCAGTATTTT
-	TRBV5-1	16	TRBJ1-1	-	CASSWNGAASNTEAFF	TGCGCCAGCAGCTGGAACGGGGCCGCCTCGAACACTGAAGCTTTCTTT
-	TRBV18	15	TRBJ2-1	TRBD1	CASSPSTGQSHEQFF	TGTGCCAGCTCACCCTCTACGGGACAGTCTCATGAGCAGTTCTTC
-	TRBV21-1	13	TRBJ2-5	-	CASKASGGIAQYF	TGTGCCAGCAAGGCTAGCGGGGGCATCGCCCAGTACTTC
few	TRBV7-8	15	TRBJ2-1	TRBD2	CASSFLAGVYNEQFF	TGTGCCAGCAGCTTTCTAGCGGGAGTATACAATGAGCAGTTCTTC
-	TRBV4-3	17	TRBJ2-3	-	CASSQSPPGVYTDTQYF	TGCGCCAGCAGCCAAAGCCCCCCGGGGGTTTACACAGATACGCAGTATTTT
-	TRBV4-3	17	TRBJ1-5	-	CASSQDPGQTGNQPQHF	TGCGCCAGCAGCCAAGACCCCGGGCAGACAGGCAATCAGCCCCAGCATTTT